The 15 T cell receptor beta chains listed next were all sequenced from one sample in a study of T cell responses to AZD1222 COVID-19 vaccine. The repertoire was sequenced with immunoSEQ multiplex PCR; TCRdb's copy has only in-frame clones and lacks some. Found here are 150,000 to 200,000 clones, 85% to 95% of them singletons; the top ten hold around 0.9%. This sample comprised peripheral blood, obtained on day 0 of AZD1222 vaccination. These receptors were taken from an adult in good health.

Worth noting for this clone: Germline is not matched at one junction end, which may reflect a read error. The chain has TRBV6-5 and TRBJ1-2; D is unresolved. This CDR3 is built from 11 residues. Germline values: CDR1 MNHEY, CDR2 SVGAGI. The CDR3: CASRKGFGQSF. The CDR3 DNA is TGTGCCAGCAGAAAAGGGTTTGGGCAGTCCTTC.

This sequence joins TRBV5-1 and TRBJ1-2; D unclear. The CDR3 has 15 amino acids. Deletions cut 2 bases from V and 5 bases from J, with 16 bases between. CDR1 SGHRS and CDR2 YFSETQ come from the germline V gene. The CDR3 region has the DNA TGCGCCAGCAGCTTAACCCACGGGGAAAGATATGGCTACACCTTC. Protein product: CASSLTHGERYGYTF.

This sequence joins TRBV6-5 and TRBJ1-4; D perhaps matches TRBD1 (5 bases). CDR1 and CDR2 (germline): MNHEY, SVGAGI. Trimming took 5 bases from V and 8 from J, leaving 15 bases between them. The CDR3 totals 14 residues. The CDR3 reads CASSQRQRGEKLFF. CDR3 in DNA: TGTGCCAGCAGTCAACGACAGAGAGGGGAAAAACTGTTTTTT.

The chain employs TRBV7-2 and TRBJ1-6, with D perhaps matching TRBD1 (6 bases). Germline V lookup: CDR1 SGHTA, CDR2 FQGNSA. Trimming pared 2 bases from V and 2 bases from J, leaving 7 bases between. The CDR3 runs to 15 residues. This chain's CDR3 is CASSLRTAYNSPLHF. The CDR3 DNA is TGTGCCAGCAGCTTAAGGACAGCCTATAATTCACCCCTCCACTTT.

V gene TRBV12-3 or TRBV12-4 combines with J gene TRBJ1-1; maybe TRBD1 (6 bases). Trimming cost V 6 bases and J 2 bases, with 10 bases left between them. The length of the CDR3 is 13 residues. CDR3 coding DNA: TGTGCCAGCAGCATAGGGGGAAACACTGAAGCTTTCTTT. Amino acids: CASSIGGNTEAFF.

This clone was observed once. The gene calls are TRBV19 and TRBJ2-2; D is unresolved. The CDR3 has 14 residues. V lost 5 bases to trimming and J lost 1 base, with 8 bases between them. Germline V lookup: CDR1 LNHDA, CDR2 SQIVND (reference sequence). Here the CDR3 reads CASSGLLNTGELFF. The CDR3 DNA is TGTGCCAGTAGTGGGCTGCTGAACACCGGGGAGCTGTTTTTT.

The chain is built from TRBV4-2 and TRBJ2-1; 7 positions agree with TRBD1. J lost 5 bases, V lost 1 base, and 11 bases had no gene match. CDR3 size: 17 residues. The germline V gene has CDR1 LGHNA and CDR2 YNFKEQ. The CDR3 DNA reads as TGTGCCAGCAGCCAAGTAGTTCCGAGACAGGGACACAATGAGCAGTTCTTC. Protein: CASSQVVPRQGHNEQFF.

The V gene is TRBV4-1, the J gene TRBJ1-2, with 8 positions matching TRBD1. The CDR3 loop spans 16 amino acids. Trimming took 4 bases from V and 4 from J; bases not matched to a gene: 11. CDR1 MGHRA and CDR2 YSYEKL come from the germline V gene. CDR3 DNA sequence: TGCGCCAGCAGCCCCTTCACAGGGGGTCTTTTCTATGGCTACACCTTC. The encoded protein is CASSPFTGGLFYGYTF.

The rearrangement links TRBV11-1 to TRBJ1-1; perhaps TRBD1 as D (5 bases). Trimming cost V 2 bases and J 12 bases, with 13 bases left between them. The CDR3 runs 12 residues. Looked up from germline, CDR1 is SGHAT and CDR2 is FQDESV (reference sequence). For the CDR3, the DNA is TGTGCCAGCAGCTTACAGGGTTTCCGGACTTTCTTT. It encodes CASSLQGFRTFF.

V usage is TRBV6-2 or TRBV6-3 and J usage is TRBJ1-5, with 10 bases matching TRBD1. Trimming at V came to 2 bases and at J to 4 bases, leaving 2 bases not matched to a gene. The CDR3 length is 15 residues. Germline V gene lookup returns CDR1 MNHEY and CDR2 SVGEGT. The CDR3 DNA sequence: TGTGCCAGCAGTTACCGGACAGGGGGGAATCAGCCCCAGCATTTT. As protein: CASSYRTGGNQPQHF.

This chain uses TRBV6-1 with TRBJ1-2; D may be TRBD1 (6 bases). Between the trimmed V and J ends, which lost 3 bases and 3 bases, there was a span of 17 bases. The length of the CDR3 is 16 residues. Per the germline V gene, CDR1 is MNHNS and CDR2 is SASEGT. This CDR3 reads CASSEKIRGGDYGYTF. CDR3 sequence (DNA): TGTGCCAGCAGTGAGAAGATAAGGGGGGGTGACTATGGCTACACCTTC.

The J gene is TRBJ2-3, the V gene TRBV9; no firm D call. The CDR3 runs to 13 residues. Germline V gene lookup returns CDR1 SGDLS and CDR2 YYNGEE. V was pared by 4 bases and J by 5 bases, with 11 bases between. The CDR3 DNA reads as TGTGCCAGCAGCCGAACATTAGAAGATACGCAGTATTTT. Its protein is CASSRTLEDTQYF.

This chain links TRBV7-6 with TRBJ2-5; the D gene could be TRBD1 or TRBD2 (5 bases each). The CDR3 has 15 residues. V lost 6 bases to trimming and J lost 2 bases, with 16 bases between them. CDR1 is SGHVS and CDR2 is FNYEAQ in the germline V gene. The CDR3 DNA is TGTGCCAGCAGTCTCTATGGTGGGGGTCAAGAGACCCAGTACTTC. It yields the protein CASSLYGGGQETQYF.

The chain recombines TRBV18 with TRBJ2-7; D possibly corresponds to TRBD1 (6 bases). Germline V gene data show CDR1 as KGHSH and CDR2 as LQKENI. Trimming took off 2 bases at V and 6 bases at J, with 14 bases between the two ends. This CDR3 spans 14 amino acids. CDR3: CASSPRQDGAEQYF. CDR3 bases: TGTGCCAGCTCACCAAGACAGGATGGGGCCGAGCAGTACTTC.

This chain links TRBV6-5 with TRBJ1-3; D gene uncertain. Germline CDR1 is MNHEY and CDR2 is SVGAGI. V was clipped by 4 bases and J by 2 bases, with 6 bases between them. The length of the CDR3 is 13 residues. The CDR3 DNA sequence: TGTGCCAGCAGTTCTAGGACTGGAAACACCATATATTTT. It translates to CASSSRTGNTIYF.